This T cell receptor (beta chain) was documented in a study of shared clonotypes between healthy human individuals. Study-level points and caveats: The expectation was that sequencing depth would affect clonotype sharing among donors.

The CDR3 length is 14 residues. J gave up 4 bases and V 2 bases, and 2 bases lay outside the gene matches. Germline CDR1 MNHEY, CDR2 SVGAGI. About this clone: The target antigen is unknown.

Deep-level running was used for the assay. Sequencing used immunoSEQ multiplex PCR; TCRdb keeps in-frame clones, though not all of them. The sample lists about 320,000 clones, over 75% occurring once. The donors, healthy adults who were HIV-negative, had experienced no recent acute infections or vaccinations. Specimen: memory CD8+ T cells sorted from blood. As to subset: CD45RO+ cells pooled with CCR7-negative TemRA cells. The receptor was isolated from a man younger than 35 in good health. V is TRBV6-5 and J is TRBJ2-5; TRBD1 aligns across 9 bases. CDR3 bases: TGTGCCAGCAGTTACGGGACAGGGACAGAGACCCAGTACTTC. Protein: CASSYGTGTETQYF.